The T cell receptor beta chain described here comes from a study of Ad26.COV2.S vaccination and SARS-CoV-2 variants. Overall study findings and caveats: Relative to placebo recipients, vaccine recipients exhibited elevated spike-specific TCR breadth. CD8+ and CD4+ T cells specific for spike reportedly responded with substantial breadth after vaccination.

Profiled with immunoSEQ multiplex PCR; TCRdb holds only in-frame clones, not every one. The repertoire holds roughly 500,000 clones, with roughly 89% as singletons. V lost 4 bases and J lost 11, with 17 bases in between. The CDR3 has 13 residues. CDR1 and CDR2 (germline): SGHTA, FQGNSA. For this clone: No antigen is known for it.

Treatment here: over 15 received Ad26.COV2.S at low or high dose, single or two shots; roughly five received placebo; per-sample allocation not given. Samples analyzed were those drawn on day 63 after the first vaccine or placebo injection. The sequence derives from a person aged 18-65 years who received the Ad26.COV2.S COVID-19 vaccine or a placebo. The starting material was peripheral blood, obtained in a trial of Ad26.COV2.S vaccine versus placebo. The chain carries TRBV7-2 and TRBJ1-1, with D uncertain. In nucleotides, the CDR3 is TGTGCCAGCAGCTCCACAATTGGGGTGGCGGCTTTCTTT. This translates into CASSSTIGVAAFF.